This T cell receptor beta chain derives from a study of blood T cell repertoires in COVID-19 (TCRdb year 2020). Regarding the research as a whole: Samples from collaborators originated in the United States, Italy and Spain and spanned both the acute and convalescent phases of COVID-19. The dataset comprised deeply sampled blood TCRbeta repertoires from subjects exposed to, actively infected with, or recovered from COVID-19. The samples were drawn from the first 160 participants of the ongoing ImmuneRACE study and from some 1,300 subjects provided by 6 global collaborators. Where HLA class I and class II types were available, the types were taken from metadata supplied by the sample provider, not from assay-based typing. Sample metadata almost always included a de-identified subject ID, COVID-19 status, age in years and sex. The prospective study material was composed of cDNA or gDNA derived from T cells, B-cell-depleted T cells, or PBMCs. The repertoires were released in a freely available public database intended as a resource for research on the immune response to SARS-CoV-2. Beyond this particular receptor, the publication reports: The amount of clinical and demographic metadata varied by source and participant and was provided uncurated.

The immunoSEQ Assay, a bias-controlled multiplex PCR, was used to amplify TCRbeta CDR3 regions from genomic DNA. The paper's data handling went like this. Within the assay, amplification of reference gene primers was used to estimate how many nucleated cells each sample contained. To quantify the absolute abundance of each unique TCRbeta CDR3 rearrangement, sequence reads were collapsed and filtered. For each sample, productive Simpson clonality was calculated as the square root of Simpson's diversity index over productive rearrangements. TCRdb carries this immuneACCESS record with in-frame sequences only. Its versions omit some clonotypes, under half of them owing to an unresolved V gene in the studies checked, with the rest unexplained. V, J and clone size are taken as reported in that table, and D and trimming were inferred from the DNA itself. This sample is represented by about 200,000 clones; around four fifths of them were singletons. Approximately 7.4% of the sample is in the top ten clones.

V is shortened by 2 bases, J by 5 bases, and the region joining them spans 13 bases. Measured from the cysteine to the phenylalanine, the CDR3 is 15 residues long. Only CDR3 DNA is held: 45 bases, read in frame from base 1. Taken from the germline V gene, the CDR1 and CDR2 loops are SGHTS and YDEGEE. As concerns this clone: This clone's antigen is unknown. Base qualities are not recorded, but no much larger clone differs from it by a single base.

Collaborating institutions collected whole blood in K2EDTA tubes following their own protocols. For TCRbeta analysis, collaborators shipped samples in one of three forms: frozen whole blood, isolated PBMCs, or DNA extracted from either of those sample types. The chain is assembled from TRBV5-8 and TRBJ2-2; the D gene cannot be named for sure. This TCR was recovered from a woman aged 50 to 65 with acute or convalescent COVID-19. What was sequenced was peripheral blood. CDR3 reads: CASSFSTIVTGELFF. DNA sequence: TGTGCCAGCAGCTTCTCCACGATAGTTACCGGGGAGCTGTTTTTT.